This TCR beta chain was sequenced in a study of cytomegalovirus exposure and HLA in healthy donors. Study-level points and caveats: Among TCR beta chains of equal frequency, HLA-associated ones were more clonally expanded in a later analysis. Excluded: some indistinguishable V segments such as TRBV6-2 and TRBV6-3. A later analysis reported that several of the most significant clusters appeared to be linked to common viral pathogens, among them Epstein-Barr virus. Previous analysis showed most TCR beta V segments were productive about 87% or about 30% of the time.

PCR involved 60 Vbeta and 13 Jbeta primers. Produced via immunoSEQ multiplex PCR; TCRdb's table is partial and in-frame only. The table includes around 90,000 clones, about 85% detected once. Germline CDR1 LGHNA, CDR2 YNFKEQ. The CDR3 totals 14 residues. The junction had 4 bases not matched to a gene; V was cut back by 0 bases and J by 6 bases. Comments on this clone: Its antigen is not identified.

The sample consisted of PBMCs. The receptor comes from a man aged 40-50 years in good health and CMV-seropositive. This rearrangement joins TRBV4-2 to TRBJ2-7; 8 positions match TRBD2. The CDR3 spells CASSQDDGRGEQYF. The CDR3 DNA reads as TGTGCCAGCAGCCAAGATGACGGGAGGGGCGAGCAGTACTTC.